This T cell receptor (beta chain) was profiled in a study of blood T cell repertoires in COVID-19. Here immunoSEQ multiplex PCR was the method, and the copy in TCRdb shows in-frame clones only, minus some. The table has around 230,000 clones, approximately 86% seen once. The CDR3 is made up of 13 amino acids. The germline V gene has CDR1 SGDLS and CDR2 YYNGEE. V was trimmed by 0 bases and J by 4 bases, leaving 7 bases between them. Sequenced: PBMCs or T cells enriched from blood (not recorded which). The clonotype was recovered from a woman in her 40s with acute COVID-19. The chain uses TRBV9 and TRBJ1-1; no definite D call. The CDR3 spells CASSVGYGTEAFF. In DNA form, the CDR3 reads TGTGCCAGCAGCGTAGGGTACGGCACTGAAGCTTTCTTT.